The sample holds a few counts of the clone carrying this T cell receptor beta chain. The time point is: newly diagnosed GD, antithyroid drugs for less than 3 months. PBMC-extracted RNA yielded the TCR library. This entry comes from a study of regulatory T cells in long-lasting Graves disease. Arm-PCR of CDR3 regions and iRepertoire HTBI primers were the basis on which TCR beta libraries were built. Each CDR3 protein gets one entry after TCRdb re-called the multiplex PCR reads with MiXCR. The repertoire holds 400,000 to 500,000 distinct CDR3 sequences, with 15% as singletons. These data also formed part of another study, on T cells in Graves' hyperthyroidism and ophthalmopathy.

The receptor comes from a woman in her 30s with Graves disease. Sequencing was performed on peripheral blood mononuclear cells (PBMCs), taken at new diagnosis, from a patient treated with antithyroid drugs.

CDR3 coding DNA: TGTGCCAGCGAGGGGCAGGGAACGTACGAGCAGTACTTC. Its translation is CASEGQGTYEQYF. The chain combines TRBV2 with TRBJ2-7; D may correspond to TRBD1 or TRBD2 (5 bases each). The CDR3 length is 13 residues. V lost 8 bases to trimming and J lost 4 bases, with 15 bases between them. The V gene's germline CDR1 is SNHLY and CDR2 FYNNEI.